This T cell receptor beta chain was sequenced in a study of blood T cell repertoires in COVID-19. Repertoires were generated with immunoSEQ multiplex PCR, while TCRdb's copy carries only in-frame clones and drops some. This sample carries 190,000 or so clones, around 90% of them seen once, and the ten largest clones take approximately 7.6%. Trimming shortened V by 5 bases and J by 9 bases, and 16 bases separated the two germline ends. The CDR3 totals 13 residues. Looked up from germline, CDR1 is SGHAT and CDR2 is FQNNGV. The V call is TRBV11-2, the J call TRBJ1-2; possible D gene TRBD1, 6 bases. The sequence derives from a woman between 18 and 29 years old who had recovered from COVID-19. The sequencing sample was made of PBMCs or T cells enriched from blood (not recorded which). CDR3 in DNA: TGTGCCAGCAGCACTCACAGGGTAGAGCGCTACACCTTC. Amino acids: CASSTHRVERYTF.